The clone carrying this TCR beta chain has a handful of counts. What it binds is not known. This sample was taken from a study of cytomegalovirus exposure and HLA in healthy donors. Germline values: CDR1 MNHNY, CDR2 SVGAGI (reference sequence). The CDR3 loop spans 16 amino acids. The ends were cut back, 2 bases at V and 2 bases at J, with 13 bases in the middle. Study conclusions and caveats: CMV serostatus stood as the only immune exposure information on hand.

PCR used 60 Vbeta primers and 13 Jbeta primers. Here immunoSEQ multiplex PCR was the method, and the copy in TCRdb shows in-frame clones only, minus some. This table holds roughly 190,000 clones, over 70% found once. The V and J genes are TRBV6-6 and TRBJ1-5; D might be TRBD1 (6 bases). This TCR was recovered from a woman aged 25 to 39 in good health and CMV-seropositive. The material sequenced was PBMCs. The CDR3 sequence: CASSYGQFGGNQPQHF. CDR3 in DNA: TGTGCCAGCAGTTACGGACAGTTCGGGGGCAATCAGCCCCAGCATTTT.